This T cell receptor (beta chain) was sequenced for a study of T cell responses to AZD1222 COVID-19 vaccine. Profiling relied on immunoSEQ multiplex PCR, and the TCRdb table lists in-frame clones only, not all of them. The sample gives 150,000 to 200,000 clones, 88% of which show up once; around 7.9% is in the top ten. This TCR was sampled from an adult in good health. The sample was peripheral blood, taken on day 0 of AZD1222 vaccination.

Written as DNA, the CDR3 is TGTGCCAGCAGTTTAGCGGGGGGGCGGCATACGCAGTATTTT. This encodes CASSLAGGRHTQYF. This chain joins TRBV27 and TRBJ2-3, with 9 bases that match TRBD2. This CDR3 comprises 14 residues. Germline V gene data show CDR1 as MNHEY and CDR2 as SMNVEV (reference sequence). Trimming cost V 2 bases and J 7 bases; bases outside gene matches: 4.